The TCR beta chain under discussion was sequenced for a study of blood T cells in healthy people across ages. Per the germline V gene, CDR1 is DFQATT and CDR2 is SNEGSKA (reference sequence). This CDR3 contains 16 residues. V lost 0 bases, J lost 0 bases, and 9 bases lay in between. Overall study findings and caveats: Diversity estimates drawn from one million T cells were deemed underestimates.

Through a sample-barcoded 5' primer and a J-beta primer mix, a second PCR was run for 7 to 11 cycles. TCRdb reprocessed the 5' RACE reads via MiXCR and lists one record per CDR3 protein. The table shows some 700,000 distinct CDR3 sequences, with roughly 47% occurring only once. Worth noting for this clonotype: Its antigen is unidentified.

The sample consisted of blood. The receptor was isolated from a woman aged 55-70 years in good health. The chain carries TRBV20-1 and TRBJ2-6; TRBD2 might be the D (5 bases). The CDR3 reads CSARDRRHSGANVLTF. CDR3 nucleotides: TGCAGTGCTAGAGATAGGAGGCACTCTGGGGCCAACGTCCTGACTTTC.